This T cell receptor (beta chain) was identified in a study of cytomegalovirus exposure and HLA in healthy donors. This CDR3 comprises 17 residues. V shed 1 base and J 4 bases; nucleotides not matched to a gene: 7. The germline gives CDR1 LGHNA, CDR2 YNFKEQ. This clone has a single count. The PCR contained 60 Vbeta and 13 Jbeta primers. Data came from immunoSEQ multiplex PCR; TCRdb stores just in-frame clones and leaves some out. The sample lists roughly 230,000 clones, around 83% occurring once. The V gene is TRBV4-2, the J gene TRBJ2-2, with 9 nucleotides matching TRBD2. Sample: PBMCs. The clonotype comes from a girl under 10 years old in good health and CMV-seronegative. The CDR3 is CASSQVRRGGGTGELFF. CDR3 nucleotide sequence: TGTGCCAGCAGCCAAGTTCGGCGGGGGGGTGGCACCGGGGAGCTGTTTTTT.